Given below is one TCR beta chain in context. The CDR3 contains 17 residues. The V gene's germline CDR1 is SGHVS and CDR2 FNYEAQ. V dropped 1 base and J dropped 1; count of bases not matched to a gene: 8. The data were produced by immunoSEQ multiplex PCR, yet TCRdb's version contains in-frame clones alone and is incomplete. The sample includes tens of thousands of clones, 75% to 95% of them seen just once. The data stem from a study of blood T cell repertoires in COVID-19. On the study more broadly: PBMCs, B-cell-depleted T cells, or T cells were the source of the cDNA or gDNA that made up the material.

This TCR derives from a woman older than 75 with acute or convalescent COVID-19. The specimen sequenced was peripheral blood. The chain uses TRBV7-6 and TRBJ2-5, with 8 bases fitting TRBD2. CDR3 residues: CASSLERGGGTQETQYF. The CDR3 DNA follows: TGTGCCAGCAGCTTAGAGAGGGGCGGGGGGACCCAAGAGACCCAGTACTTC.